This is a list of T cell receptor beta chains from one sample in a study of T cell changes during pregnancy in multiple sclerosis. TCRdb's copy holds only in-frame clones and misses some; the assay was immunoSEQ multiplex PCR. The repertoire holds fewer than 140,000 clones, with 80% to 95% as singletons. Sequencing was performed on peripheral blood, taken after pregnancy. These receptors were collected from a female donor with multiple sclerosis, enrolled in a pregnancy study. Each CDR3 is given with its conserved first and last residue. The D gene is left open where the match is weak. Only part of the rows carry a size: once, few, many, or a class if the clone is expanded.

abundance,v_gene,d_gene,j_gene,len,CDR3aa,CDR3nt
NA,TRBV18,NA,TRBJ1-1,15,CASSPSGEVNTEAFF,TGTGCCAGCTCACCTTCGGGGGAAGTGAACACTGAAGCTTTCTTT
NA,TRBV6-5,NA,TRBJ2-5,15,CASSYWQGGIETQYF,TGTGCCAGCAGTTACTGGCAGGGGGGCATAGAGACCCAGTACTTC
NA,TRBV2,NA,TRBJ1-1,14,CASRQRGASTEAFF,TGTGCCAGCAGGCAGCGGGGGGCGAGCACTGAAGCTTTCTTT
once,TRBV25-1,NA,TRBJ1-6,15,CASSEEEGVYGPLHF,TGTGCCAGCAGTGAGGAGGAAGGAGTTTATGGACCCCTCCACTTT
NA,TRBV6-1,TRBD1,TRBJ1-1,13,CASSETGLTEAFF,TGTGCCAGCAGCGAGACAGGGTTAACTGAAGCTTTCTTT
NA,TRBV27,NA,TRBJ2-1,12,CASGSSIDEQFF,TGTGCCAGCGGCTCCAGTATCGATGAGCAGTTCTTC
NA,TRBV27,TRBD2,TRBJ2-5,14,CASSMGLAGETQYF,TGTGCCAGCAGTATGGGACTAGCGGGGGAGACCCAGTACTTC
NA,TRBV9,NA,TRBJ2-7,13,CASSVGGESEQYF,TGTGCCAGCAGCGTAGGGGGGGAGAGCGAGCAGTACTTC
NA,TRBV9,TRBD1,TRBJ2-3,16,CASSPPGQVLTDTQYF,TGTGCCAGCAGCCCCCCGGGACAGGTGCTCACAGATACGCAGTATTTT
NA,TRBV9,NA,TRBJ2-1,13,CASRGGGDNEQFF,TGTGCCAGCAGGGGAGGGGGGGATAATGAGCAGTTCTTC
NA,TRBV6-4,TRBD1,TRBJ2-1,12,CASSVTGGEQFF,TGTGCCAGCAGTGTCACAGGGGGTGAGCAGTTCTTC
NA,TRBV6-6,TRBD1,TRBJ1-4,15,CASSPIQGAGEKLFF,TGTGCCAGCAGTCCCATTCAGGGGGCTGGGGAAAAACTGTTTTTT
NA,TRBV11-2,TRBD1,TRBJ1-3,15,CASSLEGGRGNTIYF,TGTGCCAGCAGCTTAGAAGGGGGCCGTGGAAACACCATATATTTT
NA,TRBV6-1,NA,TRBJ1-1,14,CASSEHRALAEAFF,TGTGCCAGCAGTGAACACAGAGCTTTGGCTGAAGCTTTCTTT
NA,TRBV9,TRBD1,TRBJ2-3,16,CASSPRTGTSTDTQYF,TGTGCCAGCAGCCCACGGACAGGGACTAGCACAGATACGCAGTATTTT
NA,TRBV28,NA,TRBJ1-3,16,CASTHSPRAYGNTIYF,TGTGCCAGCACCCATTCCCCCAGGGCATATGGAAACACCATATATTTT
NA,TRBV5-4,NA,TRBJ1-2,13,CASSLGDKYGYTF,TGTGCCAGCAGCTTGGGGGACAAATATGGCTACACCTTC
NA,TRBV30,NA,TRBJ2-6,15,CAWAQDRSGANVLTF,TGTGCCTGGGCTCAGGACAGATCTGGGGCCAACGTCCTGACTTTC
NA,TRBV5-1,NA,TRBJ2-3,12,CASSLDPPAQYF,TGCGCCAGCAGCTTGGACCCTCCGGCGCAGTATTTT
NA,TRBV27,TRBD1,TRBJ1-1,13,CASSLWGTGLAFF,TGTGCCAGCAGTTTATGGGGGACAGGGTTGGCTTTCTTT
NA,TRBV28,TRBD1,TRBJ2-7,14,CASRNRGEVYEQYF,TGTGCCAGCAGGAACAGGGGGGAGGTCTACGAGCAGTACTTC
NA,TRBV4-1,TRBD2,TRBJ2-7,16,CASSQDIGGRTGEQYF,TGCGCCAGCAGCCAAGACATCGGCGGGAGGACGGGCGAGCAGTACTTC
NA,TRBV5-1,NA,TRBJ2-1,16,CASSLGGQGYLNEQFF,TGCGCCAGCAGCCTCGGTGGGCAGGGGTACCTCAATGAGCAGTTCTTC
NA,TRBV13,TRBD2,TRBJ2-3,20,CASSSPSAGGPWGGTDTQYF,TGTGCCAGCAGCTCCCCCTCAGCGGGGGGGCCGTGGGGCGGCACAGATACGCAGTATTTT
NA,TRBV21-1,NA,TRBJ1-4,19,CASSKDLGQGIRVNEKLFF,TGTGCCAGCAGCAAAGATTTGGGACAGGGTATCCGAGTTAATGAAAAACTGTTTTTT
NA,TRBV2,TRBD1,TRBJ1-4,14,CASRLTGREEKLFF,TGTGCCAGCAGATTGACAGGGCGGGAAGAAAAACTGTTTTTT
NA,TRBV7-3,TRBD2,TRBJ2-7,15,CASSLWASGSYEQYF,TGTGCCAGCAGCTTATGGGCTAGCGGTTCCTACGAGCAGTACTTC
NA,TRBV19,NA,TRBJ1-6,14,CASSIFQANSPLHF,TGTGCCAGTAGTATATTTCAGGCTAATTCACCCCTCCACTTT
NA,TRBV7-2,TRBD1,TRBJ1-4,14,CASSRQGRNEKLFF,TGTGCCAGCAGCCGACAGGGGCGTAATGAAAAACTGTTTTTT
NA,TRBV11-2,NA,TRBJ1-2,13,CASSFRAHYGYTF,TGTGCCAGCAGCTTCAGGGCCCACTATGGCTACACCTTC
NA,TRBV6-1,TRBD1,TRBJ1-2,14,CASSPDRGIYGYTF,TGTGCCAGCAGTCCCGACAGGGGAATCTATGGCTACACCTTC
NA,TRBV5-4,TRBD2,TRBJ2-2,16,CASSSGTSGSFGELFF,TGTGCCAGCAGCTCGGGGACTAGCGGGAGCTTTGGGGAGCTGTTTTTT
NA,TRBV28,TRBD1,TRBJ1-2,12,CASRRDSLGYTF,TGTGCCAGCAGACGGGACAGCCTCGGCTACACCTTC
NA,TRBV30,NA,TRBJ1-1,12,CAWSRVPGVAFF,TGTGCCTGGAGTCGGGTTCCCGGAGTGGCTTTCTTT
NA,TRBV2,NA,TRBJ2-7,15,CASTRTGLRPYEQYF,TGTGCCAGCACTCGAACGGGACTCCGCCCCTACGAGCAGTACTTC
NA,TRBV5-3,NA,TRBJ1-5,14,CARSQTHRDQPQHF,TGTGCCAGAAGCCAAACGCATCGGGATCAGCCCCAGCATTTT
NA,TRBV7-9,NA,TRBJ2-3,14,CASSPGGGTDTQYF,TGTGCCAGCAGCCCCGGTGGAGGCACAGATACGCAGTATTTT
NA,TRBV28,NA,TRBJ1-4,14,CASSLGGYREKLFF,TGTGCCAGCAGTTTAGGGGGGTATAGGGAAAAACTGTTTTTT
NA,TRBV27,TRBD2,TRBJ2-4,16,CASRQWPAGAKNIQYF,TGTGCCAGCAGGCAGTGGCCAGCGGGGGCCAAAAACATTCAGTACTTC
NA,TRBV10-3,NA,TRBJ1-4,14,CAISETGGGEKLFF,TGTGCCATCAGTGAGACCGGGGGGGGTGAAAAACTGTTTTTT
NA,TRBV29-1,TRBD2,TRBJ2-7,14,CSVEVGTSVYEQYF,TGCAGCGTTGAGGTCGGGACTAGCGTCTACGAGCAGTACTTC
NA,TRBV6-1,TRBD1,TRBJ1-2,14,CASSPGQGARSYTF,TGTGCCAGCAGCCCGGGACAGGGGGCGAGGAGCTACACCTTC
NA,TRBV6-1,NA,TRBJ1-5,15,CASSPTGSSNQPQHF,TGTGCCAGCAGCCCGACAGGTTCGAGTAATCAGCCCCAGCATTTT
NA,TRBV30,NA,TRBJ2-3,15,CAWSRSPPLTDTQYF,TGTGCCTGGAGTCGGAGCCCACCTCTCACAGATACGCAGTATTTT
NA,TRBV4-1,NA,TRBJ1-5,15,CASSQGHGVRQPQHF,TGCGCCAGCAGCCAAGGGCACGGGGTGCGGCAGCCCCAGCATTTT
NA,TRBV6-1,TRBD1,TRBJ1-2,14,CASSPRQGQDGYTF,TGTGCCAGCAGTCCGAGACAGGGACAGGATGGCTACACCTTC
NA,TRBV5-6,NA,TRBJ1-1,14,CASSVGGPYTEAFF,TGTGCCAGCAGCGTAGGGGGTCCCTACACTGAAGCTTTCTTT
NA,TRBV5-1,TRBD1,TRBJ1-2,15,CASSLGWDRNYGYTF,TGCGCCAGCAGCTTGGGCTGGGACAGAAACTATGGCTACACCTTC
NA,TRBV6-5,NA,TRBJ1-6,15,CASRQGLQYNSPLHF,TGTGCCAGCAGGCAGGGGCTTCAATATAATTCACCCCTCCACTTT
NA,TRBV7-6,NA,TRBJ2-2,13,CASTPHEPGELFF,TGTGCCAGCACGCCCCACGAGCCCGGGGAGCTGTTTTTT
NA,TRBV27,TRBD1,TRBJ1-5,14,CASRQGDSNQPQHF,TGTGCCAGTCGACAGGGTGATAGCAATCAGCCCCAGCATTTT